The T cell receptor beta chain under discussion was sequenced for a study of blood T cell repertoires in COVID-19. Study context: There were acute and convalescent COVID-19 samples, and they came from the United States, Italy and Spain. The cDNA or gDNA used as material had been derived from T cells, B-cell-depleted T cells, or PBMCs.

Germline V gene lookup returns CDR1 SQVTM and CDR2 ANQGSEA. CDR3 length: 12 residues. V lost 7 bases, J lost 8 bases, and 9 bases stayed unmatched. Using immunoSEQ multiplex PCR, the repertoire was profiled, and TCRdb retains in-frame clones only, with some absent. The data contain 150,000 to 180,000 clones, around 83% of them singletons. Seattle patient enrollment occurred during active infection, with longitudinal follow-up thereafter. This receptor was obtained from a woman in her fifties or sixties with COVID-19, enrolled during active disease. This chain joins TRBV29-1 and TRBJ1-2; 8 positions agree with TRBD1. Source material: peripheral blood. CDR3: CSAGQGGKGYTF. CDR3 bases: TGCAGCGCCGGACAGGGTGGAAAGGGCTACACCTTC.